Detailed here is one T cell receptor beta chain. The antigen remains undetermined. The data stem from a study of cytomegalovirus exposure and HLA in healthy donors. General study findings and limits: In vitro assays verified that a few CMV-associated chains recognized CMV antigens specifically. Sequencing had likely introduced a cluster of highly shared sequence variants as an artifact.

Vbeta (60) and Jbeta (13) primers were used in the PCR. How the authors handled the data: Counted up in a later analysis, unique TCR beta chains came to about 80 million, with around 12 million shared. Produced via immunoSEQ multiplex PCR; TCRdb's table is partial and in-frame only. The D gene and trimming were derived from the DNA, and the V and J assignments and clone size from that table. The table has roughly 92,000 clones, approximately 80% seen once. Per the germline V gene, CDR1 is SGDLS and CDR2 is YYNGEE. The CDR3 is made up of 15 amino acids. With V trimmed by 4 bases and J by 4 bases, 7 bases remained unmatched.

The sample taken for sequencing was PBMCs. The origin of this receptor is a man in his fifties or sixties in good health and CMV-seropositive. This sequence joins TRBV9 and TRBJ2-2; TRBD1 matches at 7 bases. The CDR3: CASSFRQGRTGELFF. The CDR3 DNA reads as TGTGCCAGCAGCTTCAGACAGGGCCGCACCGGGGAGCTGTTTTTT.